The source of this TCR beta chain is a study of regulatory T cells in long-lasting Graves disease. Overall study context: Newly diagnosed Graves' patients took antithyroid drugs under 3 months. Study-wide points: Persistent Graves' patients showed less TCR diversity than newly diagnosed ones.

This CDR3 is built from 16 residues. Between the trimmed V and J ends, which lost 1 base and 0 bases, there was a span of 9 bases. In germline, CDR1 is SGHAT, CDR2 FQNNGV. This clonotype came up many times. Its antigen is unidentified. TCR beta libraries were built with iRepertoire HTBI primers and Arm-PCR of CDR3 regions. TCRdb re-analysed the multiplex PCR reads in MiXCR, keeping a single row per CDR3 protein. The sample includes around 450,000 distinct CDR3 sequences, approximately 16% seen only once; the top ten take about 8.2%. As to time point: newly diagnosed GD, antithyroid drugs for less than 3 months. Preparation of the TCR library used RNA extracted from PBMCs. The same data also went into a second study, on T cells in Graves' hyperthyroidism and ophthalmopathy. That work states: HTBI primers were the set used in a first-round RT-PCR of the TCR CDR3.

The chain recombines TRBV11-2 with TRBJ2-2; D uncertain. Sequenced here: peripheral blood mononuclear cells (PBMCs), sampled at new diagnosis, from a patient treated with antithyroid drugs. The TCR was taken from a woman aged 40 to 50 with Graves disease. This chain's CDR3 is CASSLAPPPNTGELFF. In nucleotides, the CDR3 is TGTGCCAGCAGCTTAGCCCCCCCCCCGAACACCGGGGAGCTGTTTTTT.